The rows below give T cell receptor beta chains drawn from one sample of a study of OX40 agonist ivuxolimab in advanced cancers. Libraries were prepared by immunoSEQ multiplex PCR; TCRdb keeps only in-frame clonotypes and omits some of them. The sample yields approximately 64,000 clones, roughly 84% seen once. This specimen consisted of CD4+ or CD8+ T cells sorted from blood, obtained in a trial of the OX40 agonist ivuxolimab. These receptors originate from an adult with an advanced solid tumor such as melanoma, head and neck, liver or kidney cancer. CDR3s include the opening cysteine and the closing phenylalanine or tryptophan. The D gene is left open where the match is weak. Size is stated for part of the rows, as once, few or many counts, or as a class when the clone is expanded.

j_call,d_call,v_call,clone_size,cdr3_nt,cdr3_aa
TRBJ2-7,TRBD2,TRBV27,NA,TGTGCCAGCAGTTTATCCCGGACTAGCGGGAGTAACGAGCAGTACTTC,CASSLSRTSGSNEQYF
TRBJ2-3,TRBD2,TRBV27,NA,TGTGCCAGCAGTGACGTGCTAGCGGGAGAACCAGATACGCAGTATTTT,CASSDVLAGEPDTQYF
TRBJ2-7,NA,TRBV10-1,NA,TGCGCCAGCAGTGAGTCCGGGGGTGGCAGGTACGAGCAGTACTTC,CASSESGGGRYEQYF
TRBJ1-2,NA,TRBV2,NA,TGTGCCAGCAGTGAACGGGGGTCCGGAGCTAACTATGGCTACACCTTC,CASSERGSGANYGYTF
TRBJ2-4,NA,TRBV25-1,NA,TGTGCCAGCAGTGGCTCCGGACACGAACTAGCCAAAAACATTCAGTACTTC,CASSGSGHELAKNIQYF
TRBJ1-4,NA,TRBV2,NA,TGTGCCAGCCAAGGACACATTTCTAATGAAAAACTGTTTTTT,CASQGHISNEKLFF
TRBJ1-5,NA,TRBV5-1,NA,TGCGCCAGCAGCTTTGTGGGACGCGATGAGCCCCAGCATTTT,CASSFVGRDEPQHF
TRBJ1-2,NA,TRBV11-2,NA,TGTGCCAGCAGTATTCACGAGGGCGGCTACACCTTC,CASSIHEGGYTF
TRBJ1-5,NA,TRBV10-3,few,TGTGCCATCAGTGAGTCGACGGGGGCGGATCAGCCCCAGCATTTT,CAISESTGADQPQHF
TRBJ1-1,NA,TRBV19,NA,TGTGCCAGTACCGCGAAGGGGGGTCTTGCCCGGGCTGAAGCTTTCTTT,CASTAKGGLARAEAFF
TRBJ2-3,TRBD2,TRBV4-2,NA,TGTGCCAGCAGCCAAGATTCCAGCGGGGGGGGCCCAGATACGCAGTATTTT,CASSQDSSGGGPDTQYF
TRBJ2-3,TRBD2,TRBV5-4,NA,TGTGCCAGCAGCTTTCAACTAGCGGGAGGAGATACGCAGTATTTT,CASSFQLAGGDTQYF
TRBJ2-5,NA,TRBV5-1,NA,TGCGCCAGCAGCTTGCGGGCCCCCCAAGAGACCCAGTACTTC,CASSLRAPQETQYF
TRBJ1-2,TRBD1,TRBV4-2,NA,TGTGCCAGCAGCCAAGATCCCCTGACAGGGCTCTATGGCTACACCTTC,CASSQDPLTGLYGYTF
TRBJ2-3,NA,TRBV6-5,NA,TGTGCCAGCAAAGCGGCAGATACGCAGTATTTT,CASKAADTQYF
TRBJ2-6,NA,TRBV7-9,NA,TGTGCCAGCCGGGGGACACTTAAGCCTGGGGCCAACGTCCTGACTTTC,CASRGTLKPGANVLTF
TRBJ1-1,NA,TRBV18,many,TGTGCCAGCTCACCTCGGCGGGGAGGCACTGAAGCTTTCTTT,CASSPRRGGTEAFF
TRBJ1-4,NA,TRBV21-1,NA,TGTGCCAGCAGCAAAGCGCTTTCGGGCGGTACGGGGGAAAAACTGTTTTTT,CASSKALSGGTGEKLFF
TRBJ1-4,NA,TRBV18,NA,TGTGCCAGCTCACCTCACCTTAATGAAAAACTGTTTTTT,CASSPHLNEKLFF
TRBJ2-3,NA,TRBV11-2,NA,TGTGCCAGCAGCGGCGCCGGGACCCCCGCTTTGAGGCAGTATTTT,CASSGAGTPALRQYF
TRBJ2-1,NA,TRBV2,NA,TGTGCCAGCACGTACCAAGGGGACAATGAGCAGTTCTTC,CASTYQGDNEQFF
TRBJ1-1,TRBD1,TRBV6-1,NA,TGTGCCAGCAGTGTAACAGGGGTGAACACTGAAGCTTTCTTT,CASSVTGVNTEAFF
TRBJ1-2,TRBD1,TRBV9,NA,TGTGCCAGCAGCCCGCGGACAGGGGTAATGGAAGGCTACACCTTC,CASSPRTGVMEGYTF
TRBJ2-1,TRBD1,TRBV5-4,NA,TGTGCCAGCAGCTCGGACCCTAGGGGGCGTGATGAGCAGTTCTTC,CASSSDPRGRDEQFF
TRBJ2-6,TRBD1,TRBV7-9,NA,TGTGCCAGCAGCAAAGACAGGGCAGGACTCTCTGGGGCCAACGTCCTGACTTTC,CASSKDRAGLSGANVLTF
TRBJ2-1,NA,TRBV29-1,NA,TGCAGCGTTCCGGACCGAACTTTTCCCTACAATGAGCAGTTCTTC,CSVPDRTFPYNEQFF
TRBJ2-3,NA,TRBV5-1,NA,TGCGCCAGCAGCTTACGGGGGATGGGCACAGATACGCAGTATTTT,CASSLRGMGTDTQYF
TRBJ2-3,NA,TRBV14,NA,TGTGCCAGCAGCTCCCGGGGCACAGATACGCAGTATTTT,CASSSRGTDTQYF
TRBJ1-4,TRBD1,TRBV7-2,NA,TGTGCCAGCAGCCCACAGGGGGCGTTCAGTGAAAAACTGTTTTTT,CASSPQGAFSEKLFF
TRBJ1-5,NA,TRBV5-6,NA,TGTGCCAGCACTCTGGGGAGTGGCAATCAGCCCCAGCATTTT,CASTLGSGNQPQHF
TRBJ2-3,TRBD1,TRBV5-4,NA,TGTGCCAGCAGCTTGTGGGCAGGGGGAGATACGCAGTATTTT,CASSLWAGGDTQYF
TRBJ2-3,TRBD2,TRBV5-1,NA,TGCGCCAGCAGCCTTACTAGCGGGGGGCCAGATACGCAGTATTTT,CASSLTSGGPDTQYF
TRBJ1-3,NA,TRBV5-6,NA,TGTGCCAGCAGTGGGACCCCGGGGACGGGAAACACCATATATTTT,CASSGTPGTGNTIYF
TRBJ2-3,NA,TRBV5-1,NA,TGCGCCAGCAGCTTGGGGGCGGGAATGTTTGATACGCAGTATTTT,CASSLGAGMFDTQYF
TRBJ1-2,NA,TRBV6-4,NA,TGTGCCAGCAGTGACGAGTTTGGGGTCGGTGGCTACACCTTC,CASSDEFGVGGYTF
TRBJ1-1,NA,TRBV5-4,few,TGTGCCAGCAGCACCGGGGGTAGAGCTTTCTTT,CASSTGGRAFF
TRBJ1-2,NA,TRBV10-3,NA,TGTGCCATCAGTCCCGGACAGAACTATGGCTACACCTTC,CAISPGQNYGYTF
TRBJ2-1,NA,TRBV10-3,NA,TGTGCCATCAGCCGTCCGGTCGAAGTCAGAAGTAGCCGTGACAAGTTAGTCAGTGAGCAGTTCTTC,CAISRPVEVRSSRDKLVSEQFF
TRBJ1-2,TRBD1,TRBV19,NA,TGTGCCAGTAGTATAGTCTTCGGACAGGGGATAGGCTACACCTTC,CASSIVFGQGIGYTF
TRBJ2-3,NA,TRBV6-5,once,TGTGCCAGCAGTTCCCCCGGGGGCAGCACAGATACGCAGTATTTT,CASSSPGGSTDTQYF
TRBJ2-2,NA,TRBV6-6,NA,TGTGCCTTAAGGGGATTAGCGAACACCGGGGAGCTGTTTTTT,CALRGLANTGELFF
TRBJ2-5,NA,TRBV10-3,once,TGTGCCATCAGGGACAGTCAAGAGACCCAGTACTTC,CAIRDSQETQYF
TRBJ2-5,TRBD2,TRBV5-8,NA,TGTGCCAGCAGCCCCCTAGCGGGGGACCCAACGCCTGTGTACCAAGAGACCCAGTACTTC,CASSPLAGDPTPVYQETQYF
TRBJ2-7,TRBD2,TRBV5-4,NA,TGTGCCAGCAGCTTAAGCGGGAGGAACTACTACGAGCAGTACTTC,CASSLSGRNYYEQYF
TRBJ2-5,NA,TRBV5-4,NA,TGTGCCAGCAGCTTGGAACGCCCGGAAGAGACCCAGTACTTC,CASSLERPEETQYF
TRBJ1-5,NA,TRBV6-1,NA,TGTGCCAGCAGTGTTCTCAGCGATAGCAATCAGCCCCAGCATTTT,CASSVLSDSNQPQHF
TRBJ2-5,TRBD2,TRBV11-3,NA,TGTGCCAGCAGCCCGCGGGGGGGCCAAGAGACCCAGTACTTC,CASSPRGGQETQYF
TRBJ2-3,TRBD1,TRBV19,NA,TGTGCCAGTAGTCACGGGACAGCCCGCACAGATACGCAGTATTTT,CASSHGTARTDTQYF
TRBJ2-7,TRBD1,TRBV4-1,once,TGCGCCAGCAGCCAAGGTTCAGGGGGTCTCTACGAGCAGTACTTC,CASSQGSGGLYEQYF
TRBJ2-1,NA,TRBV7-7,NA,TGTGCCAGCAGCTTAGCGGGGGGACGTAATGAGCAGTTCTTC,CASSLAGGRNEQFF